The present T cell receptor (beta chain) was sequenced within a study of cytomegalovirus exposure and HLA in healthy donors. Germline V gene data show CDR1 as MRHNA and CDR2 as SNTAGT. The V end lost 3 bases, the J end lost 0 bases, and 15 bases lay between the germline ends. CDR3 length: 17 residues. PCR amplification relied on 60 Vbeta primers (plus 13 Jbeta primers). TCRdb's table, derived via immunoSEQ multiplex PCR, lists solely in-frame clones and lacks some. The sample lists 160,000 or so clones, 70% to 85% occurring once. The TCR sequence derives from a man aged 30-40 years in good health and CMV-seropositive. The sample taken for sequencing was PBMCs. The chain has TRBV6-4 and TRBJ1-5; D might be TRBD1 (5 bases). The CDR3 region is CASSEFVGGISNQPQHF. The CDR3, as DNA: TGTGCCAGCAGTGAATTCGTTGGGGGGATTAGCAATCAGCCCCAGCATTTT.